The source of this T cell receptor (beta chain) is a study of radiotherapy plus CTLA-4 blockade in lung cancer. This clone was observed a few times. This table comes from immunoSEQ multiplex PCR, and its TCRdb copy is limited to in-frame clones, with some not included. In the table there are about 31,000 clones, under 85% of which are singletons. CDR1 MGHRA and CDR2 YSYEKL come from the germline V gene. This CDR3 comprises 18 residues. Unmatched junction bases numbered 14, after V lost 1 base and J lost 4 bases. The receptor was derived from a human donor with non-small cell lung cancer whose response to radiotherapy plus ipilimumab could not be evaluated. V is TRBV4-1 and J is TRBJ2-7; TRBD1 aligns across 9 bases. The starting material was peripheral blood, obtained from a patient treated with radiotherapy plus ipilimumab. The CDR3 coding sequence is TGCGCCAGCAGCCAAGGTAGAGCCCGGGACAGGGTCGCGTACGAGCAGTACTTC. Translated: CASSQGRARDRVAYEQYF.